This T cell receptor (beta chain) originates from a study of monozygotic twins with inflammatory bowel disease. General study results and limits: There was no support for any single strong signal or clonotype associated with IBD.

The authors drew around 2.7 ml of blood from each donor. CDR3 length: 17 amino acids. Germline CDR1 is LGHNA and CDR2 is YSLEER. In regard to this clonotype: What it binds is not known.

TCRdb processed the 5' RACE reads again and assigns one entry to each CDR3 protein, with no DNA. The sample data list approximately 400,000 distinct CDR3 sequences. Sequencing used blood. This receptor was obtained from a human donor with ulcerative colitis or Crohn's disease, or a healthy co-twin of an affected twin (not recorded which). This rearrangement joins TRBV4-3 to TRBJ2-1; the TCRdb call, TRBD2, lacks DNA for checking. Here the CDR3 reads CASRRGLTLSSYNEQFF.